This T cell receptor beta chain was profiled in a study of blood T cell repertoires in COVID-19. Study summary: Sites across the United States, Italy and Spain contributed samples from acute and convalescent COVID-19. PBMCs, B-cell-depleted T cells, or T cells provided the cDNA or gDNA that made up the material.

Original analysis: Amplification with reference gene primers provided the estimates of nucleated cell counts. Using immunoSEQ multiplex PCR, the repertoire was profiled, and TCRdb retains in-frame clones only, with some absent. V, J and clone size derive from that table, while D and trimming were established from the DNA sequence. The table has about 230,000 clones, 85% seen once. From germline, CDR1 is KGHDR and CDR2 SFDVKD. Between the trimmed V and J ends, which lost 10 bases and 0 bases, there was a span of 7 bases. This CDR3 region has 12 residues. The specimen sequenced was peripheral blood. The source is a middle-aged man with acute or convalescent COVID-19. The V gene is TRBV24-1, the J gene TRBJ2-3; tentatively, D is TRBD2 (5 bases). As DNA, the CDR3 is TGTGCCACGGGGAGTAGCACAGATACGCAGTATTTT. It encodes CATGSSTDTQYF.